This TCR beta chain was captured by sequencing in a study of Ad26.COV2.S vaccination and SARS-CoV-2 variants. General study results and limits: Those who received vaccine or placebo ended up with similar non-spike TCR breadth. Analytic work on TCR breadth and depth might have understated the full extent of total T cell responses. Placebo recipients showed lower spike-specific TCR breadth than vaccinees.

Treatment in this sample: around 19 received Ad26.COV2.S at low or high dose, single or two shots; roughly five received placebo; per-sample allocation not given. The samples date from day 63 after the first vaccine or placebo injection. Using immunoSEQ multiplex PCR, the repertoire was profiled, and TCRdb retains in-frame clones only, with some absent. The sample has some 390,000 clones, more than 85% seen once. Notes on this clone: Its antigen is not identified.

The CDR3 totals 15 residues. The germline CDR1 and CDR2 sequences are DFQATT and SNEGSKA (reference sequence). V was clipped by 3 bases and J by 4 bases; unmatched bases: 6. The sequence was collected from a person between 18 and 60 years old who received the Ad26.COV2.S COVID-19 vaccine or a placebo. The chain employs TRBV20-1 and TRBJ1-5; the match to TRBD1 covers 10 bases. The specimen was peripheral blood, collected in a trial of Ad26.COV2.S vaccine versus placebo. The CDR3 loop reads CSASSDRGLNQPQHF. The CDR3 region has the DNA TGCAGTGCTAGTAGTGACAGGGGGCTTAATCAGCCCCAGCATTTT.